The text below deals with one T cell receptor beta chain. The antigen is not known. This sample is drawn from a study of blood T cells in healthy people across ages. Donors were healthy Caucasian individuals from Russia aged about 6 to 100. Drawing of peripheral blood yielded roughly 9.8 milliliters from each donor. Study-wide results and caveats: Unsorted PBMCs ruled out conclusive naive versus antigen-experienced comparison.

From germline, CDR1 is MNHEY and CDR2 SMNVEV (reference sequence). V was cut by 6 bases and J by 4 bases, with 13 bases left in between. The CDR3 length is 13 residues. A J-beta primer mix and a sample-barcoded 5' primer were used in a second PCR of roughly 6 to 11 cycles. All cDNA molecules were each tagged by a template-switch adaptor with 12 random nucleotides. TCRdb called the 5' RACE reads again in MiXCR, with one record for every CDR3 protein. The repertoire includes about 1.4 million distinct CDR3 sequences, 59% of them detected once, and more than 6% sits in the top ten. This clonotype was sampled from a young man in good health. Sequenced input: blood. The V and J genes are TRBV27 and TRBJ2-7; perhaps TRBD1 as D (6 bases). The CDR3: CASRTLGQYEQYF. In DNA, the CDR3 is TGTGCCAGCAGAACCCTCGGACAGTACGAGCAGTACTTC.